A single sample gave rise to the 9 T cell receptor beta chains below, sequenced in a study of blood T cells in healthy people across ages. With a J-beta primer mix and a sample-barcoded 5' primer, a second PCR ran 7 to 11 cycles. TCRdb recomputed calls from the 5' RACE reads with MiXCR, one row per CDR3 protein. The sample contains about 640,000 distinct CDR3 sequences, 58% of which appear only once. The specimen sequenced was blood. The origin of the receptors is a man between 60 and 75 years old in good health.

The V call is TRBV6-5, the J call TRBJ2-3; D not certain. The germline V and J ends were trimmed by 2 bases and 6 bases, with 9 bases remaining between them. The CDR3 has 13 residues. Germline assignment: CDR1 MNHEY and CDR2 SVGAGI. CDR3 region: CASSYLSQDTQYF. The CDR3 DNA reads as TGTGCCAGCAGTTACCTCTCGCAGGATACGCAGTATTTT.

The chain's CDR3 is CASRGGPGAQYF. CDR3 nucleotides: TGTGCCAGCAGAGGGGGGCCAGGGGCCCAGTACTTC. The chain carries TRBV11-2 and TRBJ2-5, with D possibly called TRBD1 or TRBD2 (6 bases each). The V end lost 6 bases, the J end lost 9 bases, and 14 bases lay between the germline ends. Germline lookup yields CDR1 SGHAT and CDR2 FQNNGV. CDR3 size: 12 residues.

This clonotype was seen only a few times. The chain links TRBV7-9 to TRBJ2-1; no clear D gene. This CDR3 comprises 15 residues. The V gene lost 0 bases and the J gene lost 1 base, with 7 bases spanning the gap. Germline V gene sequence: CDR1 SEHNR, CDR2 FQNEAQ (reference sequence). The CDR3 loop reads CASSLAVGSYNEQFF. DNA for the CDR3: TGTGCCAGCAGCTTAGCCGTCGGATCCTACAATGAGCAGTTCTTC.

The chain recombines TRBV4-2 with TRBJ2-7; weak D call: TRBD1 (5 bases). Trimming pared 0 bases from V and 4 bases from J, leaving 13 bases between. CDR1 is LGHNA, CDR2 YNFKEQ, per germline. The CDR3 totals 15 residues. CDR3 DNA sequence: TGTGCCAGCAGCCAAGACAGGGATATGGTGTACGAGCAGTACTTC. Protein: CASSQDRDMVYEQYF.

This clonotype was seen a handful of times. V is TRBV2 and J is TRBJ2-5; a weak D match, TRBD2 (5 bases). Near its end, the DNA agrees better with TRBJ2-7, so the J call may be wrong. Per germline, CDR1 SNHLY and CDR2 FYNNEI. This CDR3 is 11 amino acids long. CDR3 in amino acids: CASSVRAEQYF. CDR3 bases: TGTGCCAGCAGTGTGAGGGCCGAGCAGTACTTC.

This chain connects TRBV24-1 to TRBJ2-1, with TRBD2 identical over 10 bases. The CDR3 has 17 residues. V shed 3 bases, J shed 9 bases, and the junction held 13 bases outside the gene matches. Per germline, CDR1 KGHDR and CDR2 SFDVKD. CDR3 sequence: CATSDPPIVAGGREQFF. DNA for the CDR3: TGTGCCACCAGTGATCCCCCAATCGTAGCGGGGGGTCGTGAGCAGTTCTTC.

V usage is TRBV3-1 and J usage is TRBJ1-6; 7 nucleotides match TRBD1. After removal of 8 bases from V and 7 bases from J, the junction contained 14 bases not matched to a gene. Germline-derived CDR1 and CDR2 are LGHDT and YNNKEL (reference sequence). CDR3 length: 16 residues. In DNA, the CDR3 is TGTGCCAGCCGCCCCGTCATCGGGACAGAAAATTCACCCCTCCACTTT. It specifies CASRPVIGTENSPLHF.

This clonotype came up a few times. The chain uses TRBV7-2 and TRBJ2-5; 10 nucleotides match TRBD1. V lost 1 base, J lost 4 bases, and 6 bases stayed unmatched. The CDR3 runs to 16 residues. Germline lookup yields CDR1 SGHTA and CDR2 FQGNSA. CDR3 region: CASSLVGTGVGETQYF. The DNA of the CDR3 is TGTGCCAGCAGCTTAGTAGGGACAGGGGTCGGAGAGACCCAGTACTTC.

This clonotype was seen only a few times. This chain connects TRBV20-1 to TRBJ2-3; D is ambiguous. CDR3 length equals 15 residues. Germline V gives CDR1 DFQATT, CDR2 SNEGSKA (reference sequence). V lost 3 bases to trimming and J lost 2 bases, with 15 bases between them. CDR3 sequence (DNA): TGCAGTGCTAGCCCCCGGGCCCAGTCCACAGATACGCAGTATTTT. This gives the protein CSASPRAQSTDTQYF.